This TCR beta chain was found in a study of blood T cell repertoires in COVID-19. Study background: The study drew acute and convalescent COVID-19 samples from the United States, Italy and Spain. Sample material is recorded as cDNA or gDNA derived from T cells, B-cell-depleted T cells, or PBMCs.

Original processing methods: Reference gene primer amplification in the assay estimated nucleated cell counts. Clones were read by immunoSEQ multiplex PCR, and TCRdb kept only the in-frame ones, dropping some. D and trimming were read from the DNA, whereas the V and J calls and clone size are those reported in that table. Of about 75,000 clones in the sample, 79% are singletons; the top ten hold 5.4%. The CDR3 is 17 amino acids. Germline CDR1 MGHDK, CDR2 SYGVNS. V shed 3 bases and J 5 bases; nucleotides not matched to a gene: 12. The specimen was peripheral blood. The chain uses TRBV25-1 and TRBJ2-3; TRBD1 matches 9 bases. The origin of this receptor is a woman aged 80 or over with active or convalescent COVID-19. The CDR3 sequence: CASSEDRGGHWEDTQYF. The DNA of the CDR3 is TGTGCCAGCAGTGAGGACAGGGGAGGGCACTGGGAAGATACGCAGTATTTT.